The 12 T cell receptor beta chains listed next were all sequenced from one sample in a study of Ad26.COV2.S vaccination and SARS-CoV-2 variants. The repertoire was sequenced with immunoSEQ multiplex PCR; TCRdb's copy has only in-frame clones and lacks some. The sample holds about 320,000 clones; about 82% are singletons and the top ten take under 2.5%. Regarding treatment: around 19 received Ad26.COV2.S at low or high dose, single or two shots; roughly five received placebo; per-sample allocation not given. On day 63 after the first injection, vaccine and placebo recipients gave samples. The specimen was peripheral blood, collected in a trial of Ad26.COV2.S vaccine versus placebo. These receptors all stem from a person aged 18 to 65 who received the Ad26.COV2.S COVID-19 vaccine or a placebo.

V usage is TRBV13 and J usage is TRBJ1-2; D not resolved. V dropped 10 bases and J dropped 1 base, with 13 bases sitting between them. This CDR3 comprises 13 residues. Germline CDR1 and CDR2: PRHDT and FYEKMQ (reference sequence). The CDR3 loop is CANIPAGNYGYTF. CDR3 bases: TGTGCCAATATTCCGGCGGGTAACTATGGCTACACCTTC.

The chain is built from TRBV4-1 and TRBJ2-3, with a weak D call TRBD1 (6 bases). CDR3 length: 17 residues. Germline loops: CDR1 MGHRA, CDR2 YSYEKL. V lost 0 bases, J lost 0 bases, and 13 bases lay in between. CDR3 amino acids: CASSQEGGRFSTDTQYF. The CDR3 nucleotides read TGCGCCAGCAGCCAAGAAGGGGGACGGTTTAGCACAGATACGCAGTATTTT.

The CDR3 DNA reads TGCACCAGCAGCCGGACTTCAATGACTGGGACAGTTCCTAATTCACCCCTCCACTTT. Amino acids: CTSSRTSMTGTVPNSPLHF. The chain is built from TRBV1 and TRBJ1-6; the table's D call of TRBD1 was not tested on the DNA. TRBV1 is a pseudogene. The CDR3 is made up of 19 amino acids.

The J gene is TRBJ2-7, the V gene TRBV7-9; TRBD1 might be the D (6 bases). Germline CDR1 SEHNR, CDR2 FQNEAQ (reference sequence). Trimming took off 5 bases at V and 0 bases at J, with 11 bases between the two ends. CDR3 size: 14 residues. In DNA form, the CDR3 reads TGTGCCAGCAGCAGCCGGGACATCTCCTACGAGCAGTACTTC. Its protein is CASSSRDISYEQYF.

The chain combines TRBV10-3 with TRBJ1-1; no definite D call. The germline V gene has CDR1 ENHRY and CDR2 SYGVKD. V was clipped by 11 bases and J by 5 bases, with 18 bases between them. CDR3 size: 13 residues. The CDR3, as DNA: TGTGCCTCCTTGGTGGCAGGAAAGACTGAAGCTTTCTTT. Protein sequence: CASLVAGKTEAFF.

The V call is TRBV20-1, the J call TRBJ2-1; TRBD2 is a possible D gene (6 bases). V lost 3 bases to trimming and J lost 0 bases, with 12 bases between them. CDR1 and CDR2 from the germline V gene are DFQATT and SNEGSKA (reference sequence). The CDR3 is made up of 15 amino acids. CDR3 region: CSASPVTSSYNEQFF. For the CDR3, the DNA is TGCAGTGCTAGTCCCGTGACTAGCTCCTACAATGAGCAGTTCTTC.

As to this clone: In the same sample, other DNA sequences code for this CDR3. This chain joins TRBV5-1 and TRBJ1-6; D is unresolved. V gave up 0 bases and J gave up 0 bases, with 4 bases separating them. The CDR3 consists of 15 residues. The germline gives CDR1 SGHRS, CDR2 YFSETQ. The CDR3 nucleotides are TGCGCCAGCAGCTTGGATAGCTCCTATAATTCACCCCTCCACTTT. This codes for CASSLDSSYNSPLHF.

The V and J genes are TRBV10-3 and TRBJ2-1, with 13 bases lining up with TRBD2. Trimming removed 5 bases from V and 7 bases from J; junction bases left unmatched: 5. Germline V gene data show CDR1 as ENHRY and CDR2 as SYGVKD. This CDR3 spans 15 amino acids. CDR3 nucleotide sequence: TGTGCCATCAGTCGGACTAGCGGGGGCGCGAATGAGCAGTTCTTC. The encoded protein is CAISRTSGGANEQFF.

In this sample, this clone turned up once. This chain joins TRBV18 and TRBJ1-6, with D perhaps TRBD1 (5 bases). Per germline, CDR1 KGHSH and CDR2 LQKENI. The CDR3 is 14 amino acids. V was pared by 2 bases and J by 14 bases, with 16 bases between. The CDR3 loop reads CASSPASGTFTLHF. The CDR3 DNA follows: TGTGCCAGCTCACCAGCGTCCGGGACTTTCACCCTCCACTTT.

As concerns this clone: Different DNA sequences within this sample yield the same CDR3. This sequence joins TRBV5-1 and TRBJ1-1; D ambiguous. Trimming cost V 1 base and J 3 bases, with 7 bases left between them. The CDR3 spans 13 residues. Germline V gene lookup returns CDR1 SGHRS and CDR2 YFSETQ. The CDR3 bases are TGCGCCAGCAGCTTGAGGTGGGACACTGAAGCTTTCTTT. Translation gives CASSLRWDTEAFF.

J is TRBJ1-6 and V is TRBV19; 8 positions match TRBD1. Germline CDR1 reads LNHDA; CDR2 reads SQIVND (reference sequence). The CDR3 totals 14 residues. V lost 6 bases, J lost 10 bases, and 8 bases stayed unmatched. CDR3 DNA: TGTGCCAGTAGAAAAAAACAGGGGGACTCACCCCTCCACTTT. Encoded protein: CASRKKQGDSPLHF.

In its sample, this clone was seen once. This chain links TRBV5-1 with TRBJ2-5; D perhaps matches TRBD1 (6 bases). Trimming removed 4 bases at V and 1 base at J, with 11 bases between. This CDR3 comprises 14 residues. From germline, CDR1 is SGHRS and CDR2 YFSETQ. In nucleotides, the CDR3 is TGCGCCAGCAGCCAGAACAGGGTCCAAGAGACCCAGTACTTC. It yields the protein CASSQNRVQETQYF.